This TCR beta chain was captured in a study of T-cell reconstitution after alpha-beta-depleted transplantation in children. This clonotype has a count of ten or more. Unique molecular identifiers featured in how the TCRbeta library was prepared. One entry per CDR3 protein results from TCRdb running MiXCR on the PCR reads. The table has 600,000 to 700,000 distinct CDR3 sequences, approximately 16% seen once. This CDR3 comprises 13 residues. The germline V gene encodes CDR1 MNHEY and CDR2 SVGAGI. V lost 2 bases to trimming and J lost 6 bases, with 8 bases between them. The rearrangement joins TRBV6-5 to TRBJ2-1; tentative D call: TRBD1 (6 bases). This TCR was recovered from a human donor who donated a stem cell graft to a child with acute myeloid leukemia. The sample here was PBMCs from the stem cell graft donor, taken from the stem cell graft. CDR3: CASSYTRGNEQFF. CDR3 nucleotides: TGTGCCAGCAGTTACACCAGGGGCAATGAGCAGTTCTTC.